A selection of T cell receptor beta chains follows, all from one sample in a study of blood T cells in healthy people across ages. TCRdb re-called the 5' RACE reads through MiXCR, storing one row per CDR3 protein. Here the sample spans around 990,000 distinct CDR3 sequences, roughly a quarter being singletons. This sample also appeared in a second study, on T cells of mothers and their children.

The sample consisted of blood. These receptors were collected from a girl aged 2-10 years in good health. CDR3s include the opening cysteine and the closing phenylalanine or tryptophan. The order of the fields is CDR3 protein, CDR3 DNA, J gene, V gene, D gene, clone size, CDR3 length. D genes are given only for firm matches. The size field is filled for only some rows; it gives once, few, many or a size class.

cdr3_aa: CASPIGPNEQFF
cdr3_nt: TGTGCCAGCCCCATTGGGCCCAATGAGCAGTTCTTC
j_call: TRBJ2-1
v_call: TRBV14
d_call: .
clone_size: few
cdr3_length: 12

cdr3_aa: CATSDLGLYNEQFF
cdr3_nt: TGTGCCACCAGTGATTTGGGACTCTACAATGAGCAGTTCTTC
j_call: TRBJ2-1
v_call: TRBV24-1
d_call: .
clone_size: few
cdr3_length: 14

cdr3_aa: CASSLFAGGSSYNEQFF
cdr3_nt: TGCGCCAGCAGCTTGTTCGCGGGCGGGAGCTCCTACAATGAGCAGTTCTTC
j_call: TRBJ2-1
v_call: TRBV5-1
d_call: TRBD2
clone_size: .
cdr3_length: 17

cdr3_aa: CASSSITSGRTYNEQFF
cdr3_nt: TGCGCCAGCAGCTCCATTACTAGCGGGCGAACCTACAATGAGCAGTTCTTC
j_call: TRBJ2-1
v_call: TRBV5-1
d_call: TRBD2
clone_size: .
cdr3_length: 17

cdr3_aa: CASKGEVLNTGELFF
cdr3_nt: TGTGCCAGCAAGGGGGAAGTATTGAACACCGGGGAGCTGTTTTTT
j_call: TRBJ2-2
v_call: TRBV27
d_call: .
clone_size: few
cdr3_length: 15

cdr3_aa: CASSSGGGYNEQFF
cdr3_nt: TGTGCCAGCAGTTCAGGGGGAGGTTACAATGAGCAGTTCTTC
j_call: TRBJ2-1
v_call: TRBV12-3/TRBV12-4
d_call: .
clone_size: many
cdr3_length: 14

cdr3_aa: CASSRGGAYNEQFF
cdr3_nt: TGTGCCAGCTCCAGGGGGGGAGCCTACAATGAGCAGTTCTTC
j_call: TRBJ2-1
v_call: TRBV25-1
d_call: .
clone_size: .
cdr3_length: 14

cdr3_aa: CASSFMRGFNGTRRDEQFF
cdr3_nt: TGTGCCAGCAGCTTCATGCGGGGGTTTAACGGGACACGGCGCGATGAGCAGTTCTTC
j_call: TRBJ2-1
v_call: TRBV5-6
d_call: .
clone_size: .
cdr3_length: 19

cdr3_aa: CASNEFGTANNEQFF
cdr3_nt: TGTGCCAGCAACGAATTCGGGACAGCCAACAATGAGCAGTTCTTC
j_call: TRBJ2-1
v_call: TRBV6-6
d_call: TRBD1
clone_size: .
cdr3_length: 15

cdr3_aa: CSVAQGNEKLFF
cdr3_nt: TGCAGCGTGGCACAGGGTAACGAAAAACTGTTTTTT
j_call: TRBJ1-4
v_call: TRBV29-1
d_call: .
clone_size: .
cdr3_length: 12

cdr3_aa: CSVASSHPDEQYF
cdr3_nt: TGCAGCGTTGCCTCCTCGCACCCGGACGAGCAGTACTTC
j_call: TRBJ2-7
v_call: TRBV29-1
d_call: .
clone_size: .
cdr3_length: 13

cdr3_aa: CASSVASGGPFGELFF
cdr3_nt: TGTGCCAGCAGCGTAGCCTCGGGAGGGCCCTTCGGGGAGCTGTTTTTT
j_call: TRBJ2-2
v_call: TRBV9
d_call: TRBD2
clone_size: many
cdr3_length: 16

cdr3_aa: CASSRGTSRSTDTQYF
cdr3_nt: TGTGCCAGCAGCCGGGGGACTAGCAGAAGCACAGATACGCAGTATTTT
j_call: TRBJ2-3
v_call: TRBV7-9
d_call: TRBD2
clone_size: few
cdr3_length: 16

cdr3_aa: CSVEEGEYSGANVLTF
cdr3_nt: TGCAGCGTTGAGGAGGGGGAGTATTCTGGGGCCAACGTCCTGACTTTC
j_call: TRBJ2-6
v_call: TRBV29-1
d_call: .
clone_size: .
cdr3_length: 16

cdr3_aa: CASSDGTTSEQYF
cdr3_nt: TGCGCCAGCAGTGACGGGACCACAAGCGAGCAGTACTTC
j_call: TRBJ2-7
v_call: TRBV5-1
d_call: .
clone_size: .
cdr3_length: 13

cdr3_aa: CASSQNQGLVTEAFF
cdr3_nt: TGTGCCAGCAGCCAAAATCAGGGATTGGTCACTGAAGCTTTCTTT
j_call: TRBJ1-1
v_call: TRBV4-2
d_call: .
clone_size: .
cdr3_length: 15

cdr3_aa: CASKRAMEETQYF
cdr3_nt: TGTGCCAGCAAGCGGGCAATGGAGGAGACCCAGTACTTC
j_call: TRBJ2-5
v_call: TRBV19
d_call: .
clone_size: few
cdr3_length: 13

cdr3_aa: CAISESSREQYF
cdr3_nt: TGTGCCATCAGTGAGTCCAGCAGGGAGCAGTACTTC
j_call: TRBJ2-5
v_call: TRBV10-3
d_call: .
clone_size: .
cdr3_length: 12

cdr3_aa: CASSLMLDSTYEQYF
cdr3_nt: TGCGCCAGCAGCCTCATGCTGGACTCAACCTACGAGCAGTACTTC
j_call: TRBJ2-7
v_call: TRBV5-1
d_call: .
clone_size: .
cdr3_length: 15

cdr3_aa: CSARGGGTEAFF
cdr3_nt: TGCAGTGCCCGAGGCGGGGGCACTGAAGCTTTCTTT
j_call: TRBJ1-1
v_call: TRBV20-1
d_call: .
clone_size: few
cdr3_length: 12

cdr3_aa: CASSVGLDSYNEQFF
cdr3_nt: TGTGCCAGCAGCGTAGGACTAGACTCCTACAATGAGCAGTTCTTC
j_call: TRBJ2-1
v_call: TRBV9
d_call: .
clone_size: .
cdr3_length: 15

cdr3_aa: CSAPSDNEQFF
cdr3_nt: TGCAGCGCCCCTAGCGACAATGAGCAGTTCTTC
j_call: TRBJ2-1
v_call: TRBV29-1
d_call: .
clone_size: .
cdr3_length: 11

cdr3_aa: CASSAGPPPPNEQFF
cdr3_nt: TGTGCCAGCAGCGCCGGACCGCCGCCGCCCAATGAGCAGTTCTTC
j_call: TRBJ2-1
v_call: TRBV7-2
d_call: .
clone_size: .
cdr3_length: 15

cdr3_aa: CASSGPSLGGGTYEQYF
cdr3_nt: TGTGCCAGCAGTGGCCCCTCCCTGGGCGGGGGAACCTACGAGCAGTACTTC
j_call: TRBJ2-7
v_call: TRBV25-1
d_call: TRBD2
clone_size: .
cdr3_length: 17